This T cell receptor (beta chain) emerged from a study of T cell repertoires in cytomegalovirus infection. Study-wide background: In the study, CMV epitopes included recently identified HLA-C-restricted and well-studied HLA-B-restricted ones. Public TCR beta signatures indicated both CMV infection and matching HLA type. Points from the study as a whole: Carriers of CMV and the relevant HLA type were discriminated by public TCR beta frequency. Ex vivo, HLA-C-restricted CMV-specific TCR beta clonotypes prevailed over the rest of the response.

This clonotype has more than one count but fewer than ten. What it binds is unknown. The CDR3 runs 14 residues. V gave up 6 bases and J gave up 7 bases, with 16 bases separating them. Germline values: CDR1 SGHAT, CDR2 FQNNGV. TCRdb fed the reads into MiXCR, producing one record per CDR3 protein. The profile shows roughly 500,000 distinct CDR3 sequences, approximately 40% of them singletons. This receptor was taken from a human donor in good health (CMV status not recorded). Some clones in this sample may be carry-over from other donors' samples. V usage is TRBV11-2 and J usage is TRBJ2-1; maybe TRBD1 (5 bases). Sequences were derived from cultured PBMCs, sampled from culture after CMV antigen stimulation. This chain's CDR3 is CASRRTMVLNEQFF. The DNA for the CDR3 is TGTGCCAGCAGACGGACAATGGTCCTAAATGAGCAGTTCTTC.